The 26 T cell receptor beta chains below were found in one sample sequenced in a study of cytomegalovirus exposure and HLA in healthy donors. Primers: 60 Vbeta forward and 13 Jbeta reverse. Measured with immunoSEQ multiplex PCR; TCRdb has only the in-frame clones, and not every one. In all, the sample yields about 210,000 clones. The sample comprised PBMCs. These receptors originate from a woman aged 25 to 39 in good health and CMV-seropositive.

The V and J genes are TRBV11-3 and TRBJ1-1; no reliable D call. The CDR3 loop spans 13 amino acids. Germline V gene sequence: CDR1 SGHNT, CDR2 YENEEA. Trimming shortened V by 2 bases and J by 2 bases, and 6 bases separated the two germline ends. The CDR3 DNA follows: TGTGCCAGCAGCTTACGGGGAAACACTGAAGCTTTCTTT. Translating gives CASSLRGNTEAFF.

The chain combines TRBV19 with TRBJ1-5; a possible D gene is TRBD1 (6 bases). V dropped 6 bases and J dropped 4 bases, with 13 bases sitting between them. This CDR3 is built from 14 residues. Germline loops: CDR1 LNHDA, CDR2 SQIVND (reference sequence). CDR3 sequence (DNA): TGTGCCAGTAGCAAGGACAGAATAAATCAGCCCCAGCATTTT. This gives the protein CASSKDRINQPQHF.

V gene TRBV10-1 combines with J gene TRBJ1-1; 7 positions match TRBD1. This CDR3 is 14 amino acids long. V lost 6 bases to trimming and J lost 2 bases; unmatched junction nucleotides: 6. Germline V gives CDR1 WNHNN, CDR2 SYGVQD (reference sequence). CDR3 residues: CASSSRTGNTEAFF. The CDR3, as DNA: TGCGCCAGCAGCTCCAGGACAGGTAACACTGAAGCTTTCTTT.

The rearrangement links TRBV14 to TRBJ1-2; possibly TRBD1 for D (5 bases). The V and J ends lost 4 bases and 7 bases respectively, with 22 bases between them. Germline V gene lookup returns CDR1 SGHDN and CDR2 FVKESK. This CDR3 contains 16 residues. The CDR3 DNA follows: TGTGCCAGCAGCCCCCTTCGCGGGACTCCTTTGGGTGGCTACACCTTC. It codes for CASSPLRGTPLGGYTF. Using reference TRBV14 and TRBJ1-2 for the parts outside the CDR3, the full variable domain is EAGVTQFPSHSVIEKGQTVTLRCDPISGHDNLYWYRRVMGKEIKFLLHFVKESKQDESGMPNNRFLAERTGGTYSTLKVQPAELEDSGVYFCASSPLRGTPLGGYTFGSGTRLTVV.

The chain employs TRBV15 and TRBJ1-2; a possible D gene is TRBD1 (5 bases). The germline V gene has CDR1 LNHNV and CDR2 YYDKDF (reference sequence). Trimming left V 0 bases short and J 4 bases short, with 18 bases between. The CDR3 length is 17 residues. CDR3 nucleotides: TGTGCCACCAGCAGAGATGACAGTCTCCCTATCCCCTATGGCTACACCTTC. Amino acid sequence: CATSRDDSLPIPYGYTF.

The chain recombines TRBV2 with TRBJ2-7; possibly TRBD1 for D (6 bases). V shed 9 bases and J shed 2 bases, with 14 bases lying between them. Per the germline V gene, CDR1 is SNHLY and CDR2 is FYNNEI. The CDR3 totals 13 residues. CDR3 sequence: CASQHRTAYEQYF. The CDR3 DNA is TGTGCCAGTCAACACCGGACAGCCTACGAGCAGTACTTC. The entire variable domain, with the rest obtained from reference TRBV2 and TRBJ2-7, is as follows: EPEVTQTPSHQVTQMGQEVILRCVPISNHLYFYWYRQILGQKVEFLVSFYNNEISEKSEIFDDQFSVERPDGSNFTLKIRSTKLEDSAMYFCASQHRTAYEQYFGPGTRLTVT.

V gene TRBV28 combines with J gene TRBJ2-3, with D maybe TRBD1 (6 bases). The germline CDR1 and CDR2 sequences are MDHEN and SYDVKM. This CDR3 has 12 residues. With 3 bases removed from V and 9 bases from J, the gap between germline ends came to 10 bases. The CDR3 loop is CASSFHGQTQYF. The CDR3 coding sequence is TGTGCCAGCAGTTTCCACGGACAGACGCAGTATTTT.

The J gene is TRBJ2-7, the V gene TRBV5-5, with 8 nucleotides matching TRBD1. V was clipped by 4 bases and J by 3 bases; unmatched bases: 6. The germline CDR1 and CDR2 sequences are SGHKS and YYEKEE (reference sequence). This CDR3 contains 14 residues. This CDR3 reads CASSAYRGNYEQYF. The CDR3 nucleotides read TGTGCCAGCAGCGCGTACAGGGGGAACTACGAGCAGTACTTC.

The chain is built from TRBV27 and TRBJ2-3; the D gene is possibly TRBD2 (5 bases). Germline lookup yields CDR1 MNHEY and CDR2 SMNVEV (reference sequence). Trimming took 5 bases from V and 0 from J, leaving 18 bases between them. CDR3 length: 17 amino acids. CDR3 nucleotide sequence: TGTGCCAGCAGTCCCCCCCGAGAGGGCGGTAGCACAGATACGCAGTATTTT. It codes for CASSPPREGGSTDTQYF.

The CDR3 spells CASSPPNAQIGYTF. CDR3 in DNA: TGTGCCAGCTCACCACCTAACGCCCAGATTGGCTACACCTTC. The chain recombines TRBV18 with TRBJ1-2; D unclear. Looked up from germline, CDR1 is KGHSH and CDR2 is LQKENI. The CDR3 consists of 14 residues. Between the trimmed V and J ends, which lost 0 bases and 7 bases, there was a span of 12 bases.

V gene TRBV10-3 combines with J gene TRBJ1-5; tentative D call: TRBD1 (5 bases). The CDR3 is made up of 15 amino acids. V lost 6 bases and J lost 0, with 12 bases in between. CDR1 and CDR2 (germline): ENHRY, SYGVKD. Here the CDR3 reads CAISPGLHSNQPQHF. For the CDR3, the DNA is TGTGCCATCAGCCCGGGACTCCATAGCAATCAGCCCCAGCATTTT.

The J gene is TRBJ2-3, the V gene TRBV2; the D gene is possibly TRBD2 (6 bases). Trimming removed 11 bases from V and 0 bases from J, with 15 bases in between. Germline V gives CDR1 SNHLY, CDR2 FYNNEI. CDR3 length: 14 residues. The CDR3 nucleotides are TGTGCCCTACGGGACTCACCTAGCACAGATACGCAGTATTTT. Residues: CALRDSPSTDTQYF.

The chain joins TRBV11-2 to TRBJ2-5; D perhaps matches TRBD2 (5 bases). Trimming removed 1 base at V and 5 bases at J, with 14 bases between. The CDR3 consists of 15 residues. Germline lookup yields CDR1 SGHAT and CDR2 FQNNGV. The CDR3, as DNA: TGTGCCAGCAGCTTAGCCCATAGCGTGGCGGAGACCCAGTACTTC. The encoded protein is CASSLAHSVAETQYF. The variable domain in full, with the rest retrieved from reference TRBV11-2 and TRBJ2-5, is EAGVAQSPRYKIIEKRQSVAFWCNPISGHATLYWYQQILGQGPKLLIQFQNNGVVDDSQLPKDRFSAERLKGVDSTLKIQPAKLEDSAVYLCASSLAHSVAETQYFGPGTRLLVL.

The chain joins TRBV30 to TRBJ2-1; the D gene is possibly TRBD2 (5 bases). The CDR3 totals 12 residues. Germline V CDR1 and CDR2: GTSNPN, SVGIG (reference sequence). V was cut by 5 bases and J by 12 bases, with 17 bases left in between. The CDR3 DNA is TGTGCCTGGGGAGGCCAGGAACACACGCAGTTCTTC. Its protein is CAWGGQEHTQFF.

The chain links TRBV12-5 to TRBJ1-2; maybe TRBD1 (6 bases). CDR1 and CDR2 (germline): LGHNT, FRNRAP. Trimming stripped 6 bases from V and 6 bases from J, with 14 bases between. The CDR3 consists of 13 residues. The CDR3 region is CASGSDRFHGYTF. The CDR3 DNA follows: TGTGCTAGTGGCTCTGACAGGTTCCATGGCTACACCTTC. The full variable domain, completed using reference TRBV12-5 and TRBJ1-2, is DARVTQTPRHKVTEMGQEVTMRCQPILGHNTVFWYRQTMMQGLELLAYFRNRAPLDDSGMPKDRFSAEMPDATLATLKIQPSEPRDSAVYFCASGSDRFHGYTFGSGTRLTVV.

Concerning this clone itself: Other DNA sequences of this sample code for an identical CDR3. V and J are TRBV6-5 and TRBJ1-4; D is unresolved. Between the trimmed V and J ends, which lost 0 bases and 7 bases, there was a span of 6 bases. Germline V CDR1 and CDR2: MNHEY, SVGAGI. The CDR3 has 13 amino acids. CDR3 loop: CASSYSRGEKLFF. CDR3 nucleotides: TGTGCCAGCAGTTACTCTAGAGGTGAAAAACTGTTTTTT.

The CDR3 loop reads CASSRPGFRDEQYF. CDR3 nucleotide sequence: TGTGCCAGCAGCAGACCGGGATTCCGAGACGAGCAGTACTTC. The chain combines TRBV11-2 with TRBJ2-7, with TRBD2 as a possible D gene (5 bases). The CDR3 has 14 amino acids. The V gene's germline CDR1 is SGHAT and CDR2 FQNNGV. Deletions cut 5 bases from V and 5 bases from J, with 16 bases between.

This chain uses TRBV29-1 with TRBJ2-5, with TRBD2 matching over 11 bases. V trimming: 4 bases; J trimming: 7 bases; junction bases outside the gene matches: 5. Germline V gives CDR1 SQVTM, CDR2 ANQGSEA. The CDR3 consists of 13 residues. CDR3 DNA: TGCAGCGTTGTAGCGGGGGGGCCGGGGACCCAGTACTTC. Protein product: CSVVAGGPGTQYF.

The chain links TRBV10-3 to TRBJ2-1, with a possible D match to TRBD1 (6 bases). Germline V gene data show CDR1 as ENHRY and CDR2 as SYGVKD. This CDR3 region has 15 residues. Trimming left V 4 bases short and J 10 bases short, with 20 bases between. CDR3 sequence reads: CAISGLRQSQGEQFF. The CDR3 nucleotides read TGTGCCATCAGTGGGCTTCGACAGAGTCAGGGGGAGCAGTTCTTC.

This sequence joins TRBV11-2 and TRBJ2-1; 7 bases align to TRBD2. Germline V CDR1 and CDR2: SGHAT, FQNNGV. The V segment lost 5 bases and the J segment 4 bases; nucleotides outside the gene matches: 11. The CDR3 covers 16 residues. CDR3 in DNA: TGTGCCAGCAGCCTATGGGGCGGGAGCGCATACAATGAGCAGTTCTTC. Residues: CASSLWGGSAYNEQFF.

The chain is built from TRBV15 and TRBJ2-5, with a tentative D call TRBD2 (5 bases). CDR1 is LNHNV and CDR2 is YYDKDF in the germline V gene (reference sequence). The V gene lost 1 base and the J gene lost 4 bases, with 10 bases spanning the gap. This CDR3 spans 14 amino acids. Here the CDR3 DNA reads TGTGCCACCAGCAGAGGAGGAGGAGGAGAGACCCAGTACTTC. Translating it yields CATSRGGGGETQYF.

The gene calls are TRBV5-1 and TRBJ2-1, with D possibly being TRBD1 (6 bases). Germline V CDR1 and CDR2: SGHRS, YFSETQ. This CDR3 contains 13 residues. V gave up 0 bases and J gave up 5 bases, with 6 bases separating them. For the CDR3, the DNA is TGCGCCAGCAGCTTGGACAGGGACAATGAGCAGTTCTTC. Translation gives CASSLDRDNEQFF.

The V call is TRBV30, the J call TRBJ2-1; the D gene is possibly TRBD2 (6 bases). The V gene's germline CDR1 is GTSNPN and CDR2 SVGIG (reference sequence). The CDR3 covers 10 residues. With 3 bases removed from V and 11 bases from J, the gap between germline ends came to 8 bases. The CDR3 nucleotides are TGTGCCTGGAGGGGGGGACAGCAGTTCTTC. It translates to CAWRGGQQFF. The variable domain in full, with the rest retrieved from reference TRBV30 and TRBJ2-1, is SQTIHQWPATLVQPVGSPLSLECTVEGTSNPNLYWYRQAAGRGLQLLFYSVGIGQISSEVPQNLSASRPQDRQFILSSKKLLLSDSGFYLCAWRGGQQFFGPGTRLTVL.

The chain carries TRBV5-6 and TRBJ2-7; 11 positions agree with TRBD2. V lost 5 bases to trimming and J lost 3 bases; unmatched junction nucleotides: 7. The germline V gene encodes CDR1 SGHDT and CDR2 YYEEEE. The CDR3 extends over 15 amino acids. This CDR3 reads CASSLSGRADYEQYF. The CDR3 coding sequence is TGTGCCAGCAGTCTTAGCGGGAGGGCCGACTACGAGCAGTACTTC.

The chain joins TRBV2 to TRBJ1-5, with D possibly matching TRBD1 (5 bases). Trimming stripped 4 bases from V and 4 bases from J, with 8 bases between. CDR1 SNHLY and CDR2 FYNNEI come from the germline V gene. CDR3 size: 13 residues. The CDR3 reads CASSGQWNQPQHF. The CDR3 DNA reads TGTGCCAGCAGTGGACAGTGGAATCAGCCCCAGCATTTT.

This chain joins TRBV6-6 and TRBJ1-1, with 8 nucleotides matching TRBD1. CDR3 length: 14 residues. The V gene end was trimmed by 7 bases and the J gene end by 7 bases; junction bases not matched to a gene: 11. Germline V lookup: CDR1 MNHNY, CDR2 SVGAGI (reference sequence). For the CDR3, the DNA is TGTGCCAGCAACGTACAGGGGGAATTTGGTGAAGCTTTCTTT. Residues: CASNVQGEFGEAFF.